The 8 T cell receptor beta chains given below trace back to one sample, sequenced in a study of Ad26.COV2.S vaccination and SARS-CoV-2 variants. Sequencing was performed with immunoSEQ multiplex PCR; in TCRdb, only in-frame clones are kept and a portion is missing. The table shows hundreds of thousands of clones, with roughly 90% occurring only once. Treatment noted: some 20 received Ad26.COV2.S at low or high dose, single or two shots; about 5 received placebo; per-sample allocation not given. Day 63 after the first vaccine or placebo injection was the time point for sampling. This material consisted of peripheral blood, taken in a trial of Ad26.COV2.S vaccine versus placebo. All receptors come from a person between 18 and 60 years old who received the Ad26.COV2.S COVID-19 vaccine or a placebo.

J is TRBJ2-4 and V is TRBV5-4; D is undetermined. Germline loops: CDR1 SGHNT, CDR2 YYREEE (reference sequence). The CDR3 runs to 13 residues. V was clipped by 4 bases and J by 1 base, with 6 bases between them. This CDR3 is CASSPLAKNIQYF. In nucleotides, the CDR3 is TGTGCCAGCAGCCCCCTGGCCAAAAACATTCAGTACTTC.

With regard to this clone: Other nucleotide sequences from this sample produce the same CDR3. The chain couples TRBV5-4 to TRBJ2-7; no firm D call. Per germline, CDR1 SGHNT and CDR2 YYREEE (reference sequence). Trimming removed 0 bases at V and 1 base at J, with 5 bases between. The CDR3 has 13 residues. The CDR3 here is CASSLVGSYEQYF. In DNA, the CDR3 is TGTGCCAGCAGCTTGGTCGGATCCTACGAGCAGTACTTC. The entire variable domain, with the rest obtained from reference TRBV5-4 and TRBJ2-7, is as follows: ETGVTQSPTHLIKTRGQQVTLRCSSQSGHNTVSWYQQALGQGPQFIFQYYREEENGRGNFPPRFSGLQFPNYSSELNVNALELDDSALYLCASSLVGSYEQYFGPGTRLTVT.

The V gene is TRBV6-5, the J gene TRBJ1-1, with unresolved D. With 7 bases removed from V and 4 bases from J, the gap between germline ends came to 10 bases. The CDR3 spans 12 residues. The germline V gene encodes CDR1 MNHEY and CDR2 SVGAGI. The CDR3 here is CASTNGVTEAFF. The CDR3 DNA sequence: TGTGCCAGCACCAACGGGGTCACTGAAGCTTTCTTT.

The V gene is TRBV5-1, the J gene TRBJ2-3; TRBD1 might be the D (6 bases). The CDR3 has 15 residues. From germline, CDR1 is SGHRS and CDR2 YFSETQ. V was cut by 0 bases and J by 4 bases, with 12 bases left in between. The CDR3 coding sequence is TGCGCCAGCAGCTTGGCCTTTGGACAGTCAGATACGCAGTATTTT. Encoded protein: CASSLAFGQSDTQYF.

The gene calls are TRBV20-1 and TRBJ1-1, with D hard to call. This CDR3 has 11 residues. Germline lookup yields CDR1 DFQATT and CDR2 SNEGSKA (reference sequence). V was clipped by 6 bases and J by 6 bases, with 11 bases between them. The CDR3 region has the DNA TGCAGTGCCACCGCAAGTGCTGAAGCTTTCTTT. The encoded protein is CSATASAEAFF.

This chain links TRBV15 with TRBJ1-3, with D perhaps matching TRBD1 (5 bases). The CDR3 sequence is 16 residues long. V lost 1 base to trimming and J lost 0 bases, with 10 bases between them. Germline assignment: CDR1 LNHNV and CDR2 YYDKDF (reference sequence). This CDR3 reads CATSRGSTVSGNTIYF. The DNA for the CDR3 is TGTGCCACCAGCAGAGGTTCGACAGTCTCTGGAAACACCATATATTTT.

The chain carries TRBV5-1 and TRBJ1-3, with D uncertain. Germline lookup yields CDR1 SGHRS and CDR2 YFSETQ. The CDR3 sequence is 13 residues long. V lost 3 bases, J lost 7 bases, and 11 bases lay in between. The CDR3 DNA is TGCGCCAGCAGCTCGAGCCTAGGGAACACCATATATTTT. Its translation: CASSSSLGNTIYF. Looking up the rest from reference TRBV5-1 and TRBJ1-3 gives the full variable domain: KAGVTQTPRYLIKTRGQQVTLSCSPISGHRSVSWYQQTPGQGLQFLFEYFSETQRNKGNFPGRFSGRQFSNSRSEMNVSTLELGDSALYLCASSSSLGNTIYFGEGSWLTVV.

The gene calls are TRBV7-8 and TRBJ1-5; unclear D gene. Germline V CDR1 and CDR2: SGHVS, FQNEAQ. This CDR3 is built from 16 residues. The V and J ends lost 3 bases and 0 bases respectively, with 12 bases between them. The chain's CDR3 is CASSFFLPYSNQPQHF. The CDR3 DNA reads as TGTGCCAGCAGCTTTTTTCTCCCTTATAGCAATCAGCCCCAGCATTTT.